These 23 T cell receptor beta chains were sequenced from one sample in a study of T cells in Graves' hyperthyroidism and ophthalmopathy. Amplification yielded TCR beta CDR3 regions, with RNA transcripts as the source. A set of HTBI primers served as the primers for a first-round RT-PCR of the TCR CDR3. TCRdb independently ran MiXCR on the multiplex PCR reads; one entry per CDR3 protein. The profile shows 400,000 to 550,000 distinct CDR3 sequences, about 24% of them singletons. The material sequenced was blood. The receptors were gathered from a woman aged 25 to 39 with Graves' ophthalmopathy.

This clonotype was observed a handful of times. This chain uses TRBV5-4 with TRBJ1-2; D is unclear. V was trimmed by 6 bases and J by 2 bases, leaving 8 bases between them. CDR1 SGHNT and CDR2 YYREEE come from the germline V gene (reference sequence). This CDR3 is built from 12 residues. The DNA of the CDR3 is TGTGCCAGCACCGCGGAGAACTATGGCTACACCTTC. Its protein is CASTAENYGYTF.

This clonotype was seen more than once but under ten times. This chain joins TRBV18 and TRBJ2-2, with 8 nucleotides matching TRBD1. CDR3 length: 16 amino acids. Germline CDR1 and CDR2: KGHSH and LQKENI. With V trimmed by 1 base and J by 1 base, 2 bases remained unmatched. This CDR3 is CASSPHGQGNTGELFF. CDR3 bases: TGTGCCAGCTCACCACACGGACAGGGGAACACCGGGGAGCTGTTTTTT.

This clonotype was picked up many times. V usage is TRBV24-1 and J usage is TRBJ1-1; TRBD1 aligns across 10 bases. The CDR3 spans 14 residues. V lost 7 bases to trimming and J lost 2 bases; unmatched junction nucleotides: 3. CDR1 and CDR2 (germline): KGHDR, SFDVKD. In nucleotides, the CDR3 is TGTGCCACCAGGGAGACAGGGGGCAACACTGAAGCTTTCTTT. It translates to CATRETGGNTEAFF.

This clonotype was counted many times. V is TRBV25-1 and J is TRBJ1-2; D is possibly TRBD1 (6 bases). V lost 6 bases and J 3 bases, leaving 17 bases between the germline ends. Germline V CDR1 and CDR2: MGHDK, SYGVNS. CDR3 size: 15 residues. CDR3 sequence: CASSSSGTPYYGYTF. DNA of the CDR3: TGTGCCAGCAGCTCCTCCGGGACACCCTACTATGGCTACACCTTC.

Ten or more counts support this clonotype. V gene TRBV6-2 or TRBV6-3 combines with J gene TRBJ1-5, with 8 bases matching TRBD1. J lost 5 bases, V lost 2 bases, and 11 bases had no gene match. This CDR3 spans 17 amino acids. Germline CDR1 reads MNHEY; CDR2 reads SVGEGT. The CDR3 is CASSYPQGGHKDQPQHF. In nucleotides, the CDR3 is TGTGCCAGCAGTTACCCACAGGGGGGACACAAGGATCAGCCCCAGCATTTT.

This clonotype was recorded many times. The chain recombines TRBV6-2 or TRBV6-3 with TRBJ1-1, with TRBD1 identical over 11 bases. The CDR3 is made up of 16 amino acids. V shed 2 bases and J 2 bases; nucleotides not matched to a gene: 4. The germline CDR1 and CDR2 sequences are MNHEY and SVGEGT. The DNA for the CDR3 is TGTGCCAGCAGTTACGGGACAGGGGGTCCTAACACTGAAGCTTTCTTT. Translation: CASSYGTGGPNTEAFF.

Many counts were recorded for this clonotype. The rearrangement links TRBV7-9 to TRBJ2-7, with a tentative D call TRBD1 (6 bases). This CDR3 region has 13 residues. Per germline, CDR1 SEHNR and CDR2 FQNEAQ (reference sequence). Trimming removed 5 bases from V and 7 bases from J, with 15 bases in between. CDR3 sequence reads: CASSPPGAEEQYF. The CDR3 nucleotides read TGTGCCAGCAGCCCCCCAGGGGCCGAGGAGCAGTACTTC.

This clonotype has a single count. The chain is built from TRBV24-1 and TRBJ2-7; D gene ambiguous. The CDR3 has 12 amino acids. The V end was cut by 3 bases, the J end by 4 bases, with 6 bases between. Germline CDR1 and CDR2: KGHDR and SFDVKD. This chain's CDR3 is CATSDRDYEQYF. The CDR3 DNA sequence: TGTGCCACCAGTGATAGAGATTACGAGCAGTACTTC.

This clonotype was seen repeatedly, ten times or more. The rearrangement uses TRBV12-3 or TRBV12-4 and TRBJ2-2, with D unresolved. The CDR3 has 15 amino acids. The ends were cut back, 8 bases at V and 0 bases at J, with 13 bases in the middle. This chain's CDR3 is CASPSGDTNTGELFF. The DNA for the CDR3 is TGTGCCAGCCCTTCGGGTGATACGAACACCGGGGAGCTGTTTTTT.

This clonotype was detected ten times or more. One end of the junction is discordant with germline, which a read error may explain. This rearrangement joins TRBV12-3 or TRBV12-4 to TRBJ2-4; TRBD2 matches at 11 bases. The CDR3 loop spans 16 amino acids. CDR3 sequence reads: CASSLNSGGAMNIKYF. CDR3 coding DNA: TGTGCCAGCAGTCTGAATAGCGGGGGGGCCATGAACATTAAGTACTTC.

The chain links TRBV10-3 to TRBJ1-5; D unclear. Germline V gives CDR1 ENHRY, CDR2 SYGVKD. With 4 bases removed from V and 5 bases from J, the gap between germline ends came to 12 bases. This CDR3 contains 14 residues. The CDR3 reads CAISGGFGDQPQHF. DNA of the CDR3: TGTGCCATCAGTGGTGGTTTCGGGGATCAGCCCCAGCATTTT.

This clonotype has more than one count but fewer than ten. V usage is TRBV28 and J usage is TRBJ2-7; D gene uncertain. The germline V and J ends were trimmed by 7 bases and 0 bases, with 16 bases remaining between them. This CDR3 region has 15 residues. Looked up from germline, CDR1 is MDHEN and CDR2 is SYDVKM. CDR3 sequence: CASTAPGLPSYEQYF. The CDR3 nucleotides are TGTGCCAGCACCGCGCCCGGGCTCCCCTCCTACGAGCAGTACTTC.

This clonotype has ten or more counts. J is TRBJ1-1 and V is TRBV6-5; D not certain. V was cut by 2 bases and J by 5 bases, with 12 bases left in between. The CDR3 is made up of 14 amino acids. From germline, CDR1 is MNHEY and CDR2 SVGAGI. The CDR3 bases are TGTGCCAGCAGTTACGCCCCGGAAGGGACTGAAGCTTTCTTT. Its protein is CASSYAPEGTEAFF.

With respect to this clonotype: One base away lies a much larger clone, so this may be a sequencing read error. The chain carries TRBV5-4 and TRBJ2-6, with D maybe TRBD1 (5 bases). The CDR3 covers 13 residues. V lost 7 bases to trimming and J lost 2 bases, with 7 bases between them. Germline CDR1 SGHNT, CDR2 YYREEE (reference sequence). CDR3 DNA sequence: TGTGCCAGCCTCAGGGCTGGGGCCAACGTCCTGACTTTC. Amino acid sequence: CASLRAGANVLTF.

This clonotype has at least ten counts. The rearrangement joins TRBV6-1 to TRBJ2-7; no firm D call. V was pared by 10 bases and J by 0 bases, with 16 bases between. This CDR3 comprises 14 residues. The germline V gene encodes CDR1 MNHNS and CDR2 SASEGT. The CDR3 loop reads CANRAGASSYEQYF. In DNA form, the CDR3 reads TGTGCCAACCGGGCTGGAGCTAGCTCCTACGAGCAGTACTTC.

This sequence joins TRBV5-1 and TRBJ2-7, with D perhaps given as TRBD1 or TRBD2 (5 bases each). Trimming left V 3 bases short and J 5 bases short, with 15 bases between. Germline values: CDR1 SGHRS, CDR2 YFSETQ. This CDR3 contains 14 residues. This CDR3 reads CASSSSGTIDEQYF. DNA for the CDR3: TGCGCCAGCAGCTCATCCGGGACGATCGACGAGCAGTACTTC.

This clonotype has a count of ten or more. The chain has TRBV2 and TRBJ2-4, with D perhaps being TRBD1 or TRBD2 (5 bases each). Germline V gene lookup returns CDR1 SNHLY and CDR2 FYNNEI. V lost 3 bases to trimming and J lost 3 bases, with 9 bases between them. The CDR3 length is 14 residues. The CDR3 spells CASSDTRGKNIQYF. The DNA of the CDR3 is TGTGCCAGCAGTGATACTAGGGGCAAAAACATTCAGTACTTC.

This chain joins TRBV29-1 and TRBJ2-7, with 8 bases aligning to TRBD2. The V gene's germline CDR1 is SQVTM and CDR2 ANQGSEA. The length of the CDR3 is 15 residues. V lost 1 base to trimming and J lost 0 bases; unmatched junction nucleotides: 5. CDR3 nucleotides: TGCAGCGTTGAAGGGGCGGGGGGACACTCCTACGAGCAGTACTTC. Its protein is CSVEGAGGHSYEQYF.

The chain joins TRBV20-1 to TRBJ1-1; TRBD1 might be the D (5 bases). Germline CDR1 reads DFQATT; CDR2 reads SNEGSKA (reference sequence). V gave up 6 bases and J gave up 5 bases, with 16 bases separating them. CDR3 size: 13 residues. The CDR3 DNA sequence: TGCAGTGCCAGGGTCCCCTTGGGGACTGAAGCTTTCTTT. This encodes CSARVPLGTEAFF.

V and J are TRBV28 and TRBJ2-7, with no clear D. Germline CDR1 reads MDHEN; CDR2 reads SYDVKM. CDR3 length: 13 residues. V lost 6 bases and J 2 bases, leaving 11 bases between the germline ends. CDR3 protein: CASSLLKAYEQYF. CDR3 coding DNA: TGTGCCAGCAGCCTGCTTAAAGCCTACGAGCAGTACTTC.

This clonotype has at least ten counts. This chain links TRBV6-2 or TRBV6-3 with TRBJ1-5; 9 positions agree with TRBD1. The CDR3 totals 15 residues. Unmatched junction bases numbered 10, after V lost 6 bases and J lost 7 bases. CDR1 and CDR2 from the germline V gene are MNHEY and SVGEGT. CDR3 sequence: CASSSPGQGGQPQHF. The CDR3 nucleotides are TGTGCCAGCAGCTCACCGGGACAGGGCGGGCAGCCCCAGCATTTT.

The J gene is TRBJ2-5, the V gene TRBV27; possible D gene TRBD2, 6 bases. Germline-derived CDR1 and CDR2 are MNHEY and SMNVEV (reference sequence). Deletions cut 5 bases from V and 5 bases from J, with 18 bases between. The length of the CDR3 is 15 residues. The CDR3 spells CASSPGTARRETQYF. The CDR3 region has the DNA TGTGCCAGCAGTCCCGGGACTGCCCGCAGGGAGACCCAGTACTTC.

This chain joins TRBV7-3 and TRBJ2-2; weak D call: TRBD2 (7 bases). The CDR3 has 16 residues. V was shortened by 7 bases and J by 7 bases, with 22 bases between the two germline ends. In germline, CDR1 is SGHTA, CDR2 FQGTGA. This CDR3 is CASNLRAGARIGELFF. CDR3 in DNA: TGTGCCAGCAACCTCCGGGCGGGGGCGCGTATCGGGGAGCTGTTTTTT.